This is a list of T cell receptor beta chains from one sample in a study of post-analysis software for immune sequencing data. Via MiXCR, TCRdb re-called the PCR reads, giving one row per CDR3 protein. The sample carries roughly 160,000 distinct CDR3 sequences, about 37% recorded once. Source: blood, taken after autologous hematopoietic stem cell transplantation. These TCRs come from a girl aged 5 to 17 with multiple sclerosis. The CDR3 runs from the conserved cysteine through the conserved F or W. The D gene is left open where the match is weak. Rows give clone size only sometimes, using once, few, many, or a class for an expanded clone.

TRBV5-5	TRBJ1-4	-	TRBD1	CASSSTGNNEKLFF	TGTGCCAGCAGCTCGACAGGGAATAATGAAAAACTGTTTTTT
TRBV24-1	TRBJ2-1	-	TRBD2	CATSDPGTSGRGEQFF	TGTGCCACCAGTGACCCCGGGACTAGCGGGAGGGGGGAGCAGTTCTTC
TRBV12-3/TRBV12-4	TRBJ2-5	many	-	CASSPPGSQETQYF	TGTGCCAGCAGCCCCCCGGGCTCCCAAGAGACCCAGTACTTC
TRBV29-1	TRBJ1-2	few	-	CSVAEGNYGYTF	TGCAGCGTGGCCGAGGGGAACTATGGCTACACCTTC
TRBV12-3/TRBV12-4	TRBJ2-3	-	-	CASSRAVAAGTDTQYF	TGTGCCAGCAGCCGCGCAGTAGCGGCGGGGACAGATACGCAGTATTTT
TRBV7-6	TRBJ2-7	many	-	CASSPWTASYEQYF	TGTGCCAGCAGCCCCTGGACAGCGTCCTACGAGCAGTACTTC
TRBV9	TRBJ2-5	-	TRBD1	CASSGPDRGGETQYF	TGTGCCAGCAGCGGACCAGACAGGGGCGGGGAGACCCAGTACTTC
TRBV6-1	TRBJ1-2	few	-	CASSSRAANYGYTF	TGTGCCAGCAGTTCCCGGGCAGCCAACTATGGCTACACCTTC
TRBV4-1	TRBJ1-6	-	-	CASSQGAIGGSPLHF	TGCGCCAGCAGCCAAGGTGCCATAGGTGGGTCACCCCTCCACTTT
TRBV6-2/TRBV6-3	TRBJ1-1	-	-	CASSYLREGAFF	TGTGCCAGCAGTTACCTCCGAGAAGGGGCTTTCTTT
TRBV20-1	TRBJ1-6	few	TRBD1	CSASPGQGINSPLHF	TGCAGTGCTTCCCCGGGACAGGGGATAAATTCACCCCTCCACTTT
TRBV5-1	TRBJ2-3	-	-	CASSLDLGDTQYF	TGCGCCAGCAGCTTGGACTTGGGAGATACGCAGTATTTT
TRBV18	TRBJ2-5	few	TRBD2	CASSRTSGRVETQYF	TGTGCCAGCTCAAGGACTAGCGGGAGAGTAGAGACCCAGTACTTC
TRBV7-9	TRBJ2-5	-	TRBD2	CASSLMTSGQETQYF	TGTGCCAGCAGCTTAATGACTAGCGGTCAAGAGACCCAGTACTTC
TRBV4-3	TRBJ1-2	many	-	CASSQDRRGTYGYTF	TGCGCCAGCAGCCAAGATCGGAGAGGGACCTATGGCTACACCTTC
TRBV29-1	TRBJ2-2	-	TRBD1	CSVGQGINTGELFF	TGCAGCGTTGGACAGGGGATTAACACCGGGGAGCTGTTTTTT
TRBV7-2	TRBJ2-1	many	-	CASSLPGPGNEQFF	TGTGCCAGCAGCTTACCAGGACCAGGCAATGAGCAGTTCTTC
TRBV6-5	TRBJ2-6	-	-	CASTRSSGANVLTF	TGTGCCAGCACCCGGTCCTCTGGGGCCAACGTCCTGACTTTC
TRBV6-1	TRBJ2-3	few	-	CASQARSTDTQYF	TGTGCCAGTCAAGCGAGAAGCACAGATACGCAGTATTTT
TRBV24-1	TRBJ2-7	-	-	CATSGATGPAYEQYF	TGTGCCACCAGTGGCGCGACGGGACCCGCCTACGAGCAGTACTTC
TRBV5-1	TRBJ2-7	-	TRBD2	CASSVQLPAGLAGSSYNEQYF	TGCGCCAGCAGCGTTCAGCTCCCGGCGGGACTAGCGGGTAGCTCCTACAATGAGCAGTACTTC
TRBV28	TRBJ1-5	-	TRBD1	CATGQTAFNQPQHF	TGTGCCACGGGACAGACTGCTTTCAATCAGCCCCAGCATTTT
TRBV29-1	TRBJ2-1	-	TRBD1	CSVEDLPGQGGNEQFF	TGCAGCGTTGAAGATCTTCCGGGACAGGGAGGCAATGAGCAGTTCTTC
TRBV7-9	TRBJ2-7	-	TRBD2	CASSSLSGRLSYEQYF	TGTGCCAGCAGCTCCCTTAGCGGGAGATTATCCTACGAGCAGTACTTC
TRBV4-2	TRBJ2-7	-	-	CASSDPLSYEQYF	TGTGCCAGCAGCGACCCTCTCTCCTACGAGCAGTACTTC
TRBV7-6	TRBJ2-7	few	TRBD2	CASSLGTSGSAGEQYF	TGTGCCAGCAGCTTAGGGACTAGCGGGAGCGCAGGCGAGCAGTACTTC
TRBV6-5	TRBJ2-6	many	-	CASTQPGANVLTF	TGTGCCAGCACCCAGCCCGGGGCCAACGTCCTGACTTTC
TRBV7-2	TRBJ2-2	many	TRBD2	CASSLVLADTGELFF	TGTGCCAGCAGCTTAGTACTAGCGGACACCGGGGAGCTGTTTTTT